Listed here is a single T cell receptor beta chain. What antigen it recognizes has not been identified. The input lacks base qualities; no much larger clone sits a single base away. This record belongs to a study of blood T cell dynamics during melanoma immunotherapy (dated by TCRdb to about 2020). The study in broad terms: Patients had metastatic melanoma and received first-line pembrolizumab or nivolumab plus ipilimumab as standard of care in the United Kingdom. To identify early correlates of response, the study profiled peripheral T cell receptor repertoires in patients with metastatic melanoma before and after one cycle of checkpoint inhibitor therapy. The training cohort was made up of consecutive patients, while a further independent group of patients from the same centre was pooled to form an external validation set.

V gives up 4 bases and J gives up 3 bases, and the segment between their germline ends measures 11 bases. The CDR3, from cysteine to phenylalanine, totals 14 residues. The entry retains the CDR3 DNA only, 42 bases that are in frame from base 1. From the germline V gene, CDR1 is SGDLS and CDR2 is YYNGEE. Every bulk PBMC sample was loaded with the same fixed amount of about 370 ng of DNA. Following the manufacturer instructions, the immunoSEQ TCRb Assay kit was used to amplify TCR beta CDR3 sequences from genomic DNA. The KAPA Library Quantification Kit for Illumina platforms was used to quantify the pooled libraries by qPCR. Sequencing of the pooled libraries was done on an Illumina NextSeq 500, with clustering at roughly 0.6-1.1 pM. In the source study's methods: TCR data were analyzed with immunoSEQ ANALYZER and the R LymphoSeq package. A rearrangement efficiency score was calculated as productive divided by the sum of productive and non-productive CDR3 sequences. Clonality was measured with the Gini coefficient and diversity with the Renyi index at alpha=1, and both measures were compared pairwise between timepoints within each patient. In LymphoSeq, clonal relatedness was computed with an edit distance of 3 and repertoire similarity was computed with the Bhattacharyya coefficient. Linear discriminant analysis on week-3 changes in clonality and diversity was built with the R MASS and caret packages to classify response. The clones in this table, taken by TCRdb from immuneACCESS, are in-frame only. Not every clone is retained; where verified, under half of the shortfall comes from an unresolved V gene, and the cause of the rest is unknown. V, J and clone size reflect that table, while D and trimming were determined from the DNA. Across this sample there are some 10,000 clones, with roughly four fifths seen only once. Of the sample, roughly 15% falls within the top ten clones.

Study-level results and caveats: The relatively small sample size was recognized as a factor that could limit how well the results generalize. A bifurcated reorganization of the PBMC repertoire at W3, with increased clonality or increased diversity, was observed in patients who later achieved disease control, unlike in progressors. Whether the T cell clones driving repertoire changes were melanoma-specific or reflected general immune activation could not be determined in the study.

Interpreted using the paper, the time point label stands for: pre-treatment baseline. Blood samples were taken before treatment (T0) and at week 3 (W3), following the first cycle of checkpoint blockade. Except for two patients with rapid clinical progression, response was assessed 12 weeks after the first infusion by RECIST 1.1; disease control meant complete response, partial response or stable disease. Patients were excluded for prior systemic cancer treatment, concomitant immunosuppressant therapy or synchronous other active malignancies. Bulk PBMC and plasma cell-free DNA were both sequenced for TCR beta so that circulating cells and T cell turnover could be tracked. Lymphoprep and SepMate tubes were used to isolate PBMC from blood, and red cell lysis was then performed. QIAamp DNA Blood Mini kits were used to extract DNA from both PBMC and sorted T cell subsets.

This material consisted of blood, taken from a patient treated with checkpoint blockade. The sequence links TRBV9 to TRBJ1-5; a weak D assignment points to TRBD1 (5 bases agree). The clonotype originates from a human donor with melanoma. The DNA sequence reads TGTGCCAGCAGCCTTGGGGCCCTCAATCAGCCCCAGCATTTT. Its translation is CASSLGALNQPQHF.